Sequencing of this T cell receptor (beta chain) was carried out in a study of CD8 T cells in ankylosing spondylitis. The germline gives CDR1 WSHSY, CDR2 SAAADI. Trimming removed 3 bases from V and 7 bases from J, with 7 bases in between. The CDR3 totals 12 residues. The study, taken as a whole, reports: Blood from ankylosing spondylitis patients appeared to carry a characteristic roughly eight-variant TCR beta motif. Significant enrichment of disease-linked clones was reportedly seen in matched ankylosing spondylitis synovial fluid.

This clonotype was observed a few times. Antigen specificity is unknown. TCRdb re-called the 5' RACE reads through MiXCR, storing one row per CDR3 protein. The sample lists about 220,000 distinct CDR3 sequences; around 16% were seen once. The V gene is TRBV10-2, the J gene TRBJ1-5; D gene uncertain. Material: blood, either unsorted or a sorted T cell fraction (not recorded which). The sequence was obtained from a male donor with ankylosing spondylitis. For the CDR3, the DNA is TGCGCCAGCAGTGAAGGGCACCAGCCCCAGCATTTT. This translates into CASSEGHQPQHF.